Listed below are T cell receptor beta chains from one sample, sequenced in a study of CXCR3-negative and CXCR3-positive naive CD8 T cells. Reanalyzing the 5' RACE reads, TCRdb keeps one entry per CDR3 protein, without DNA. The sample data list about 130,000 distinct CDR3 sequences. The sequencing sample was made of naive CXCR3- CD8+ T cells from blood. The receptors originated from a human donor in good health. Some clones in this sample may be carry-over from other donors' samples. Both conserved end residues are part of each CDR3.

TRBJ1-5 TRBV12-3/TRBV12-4 CASTPRDSFLSGNQPQHF
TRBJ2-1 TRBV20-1 CSARDRDSFNEQFF
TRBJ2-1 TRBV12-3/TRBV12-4 CASSLPPREVSYNEQFF
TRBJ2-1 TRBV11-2 CASSLISNEQFF
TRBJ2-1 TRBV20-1 CSARERGRPYNEQFF
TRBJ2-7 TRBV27 CASSPGGMGYEQYF
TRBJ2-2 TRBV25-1 CASSDPALSGELFF
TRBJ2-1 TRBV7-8 CASSQTSLVLYEQFF
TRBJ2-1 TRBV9 CASSLAGTRGEQFF
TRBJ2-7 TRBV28 CASSYPGQAYEQYF
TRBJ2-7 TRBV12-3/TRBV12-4 CASSLGGRGAEQYF
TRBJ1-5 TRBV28 CASSYDTSNQPQHF
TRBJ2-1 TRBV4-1 CASSPGRGASVYNEQFF